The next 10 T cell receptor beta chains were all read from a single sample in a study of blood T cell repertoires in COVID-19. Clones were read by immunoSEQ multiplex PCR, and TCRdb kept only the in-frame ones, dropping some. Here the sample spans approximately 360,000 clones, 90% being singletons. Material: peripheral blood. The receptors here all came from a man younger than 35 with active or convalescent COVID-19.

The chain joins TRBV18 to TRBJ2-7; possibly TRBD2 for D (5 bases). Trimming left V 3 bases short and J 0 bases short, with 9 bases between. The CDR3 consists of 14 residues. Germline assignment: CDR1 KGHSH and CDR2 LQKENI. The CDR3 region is CASSPSASSYEQYF. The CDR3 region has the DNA TGTGCCAGCTCACCTAGCGCCTCCTCCTACGAGCAGTACTTC.

The CDR3 sequence is CASSGVGTGPSPLHF. The CDR3 DNA is TGTGCCAGCAGCGGGGTAGGGACAGGTCCCTCACCCCTCCACTTT. The chain joins TRBV7-2 to TRBJ1-6; the match to TRBD1 covers 8 bases. CDR1 and CDR2 (germline): SGHTA, FQGNSA. The V gene end was trimmed by 5 bases and the J gene end by 10 bases; junction bases not matched to a gene: 10. CDR3 length equals 15 residues. The variable domain in full, completed from reference TRBV7-2 and TRBJ1-6, reads GAGVSQSPSNKVTEKGKDVELRCDPISGHTALYWYRQSLGQGLEFLIYFQGNSAPDKSGLPSDRFSAERTGGSVSTLTIQRTQQEDSAVYLCASSGVGTGPSPLHFGNGTRLTVT.

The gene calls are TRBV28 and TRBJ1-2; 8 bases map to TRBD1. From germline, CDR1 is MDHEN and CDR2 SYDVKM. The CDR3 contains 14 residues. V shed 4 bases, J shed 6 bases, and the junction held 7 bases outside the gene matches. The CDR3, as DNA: TGTGCCAGCAGTTCCCCAGGGGGCCCGGATGGCTACACCTTC. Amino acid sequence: CASSSPGGPDGYTF.

CDR3 bases: TGCGCCAGCAGCCAAGAGTGGAGTGGTAGGACTGAAGCTTTCTTT. Its translation: CASSQEWSGRTEAFF. V usage is TRBV4-3 and J usage is TRBJ1-1; D is unresolved. Germline-derived CDR1 and CDR2 are LGHNA and YSLEER. V was clipped by 0 bases and J by 5 bases, with 13 bases between them. CDR3 length: 15 amino acids.

The CDR3 loop reads CASSPDRANSPLHF. CDR3 DNA sequence: TGTGCCAGCTCACCTGACAGGGCCAATTCACCCCTCCACTTT. J is TRBJ1-6 and V is TRBV18; 7 nucleotides align to TRBD1. This CDR3 has 14 amino acids. The V segment lost 3 bases and the J segment 7 bases; nucleotides outside the gene matches: 3. Per germline, CDR1 KGHSH and CDR2 LQKENI. The variable domain in full, with the rest retrieved from reference TRBV18 and TRBJ1-6, is NAGVMQNPRHLVRRRGQEARLRCSPMKGHSHVYWYRQLPEEGLKFMVYLQKENIIDESGMPKERFSAEFPKEGPSILRIQQVVRGDSAAYFCASSPDRANSPLHFGNGTRLTVT.

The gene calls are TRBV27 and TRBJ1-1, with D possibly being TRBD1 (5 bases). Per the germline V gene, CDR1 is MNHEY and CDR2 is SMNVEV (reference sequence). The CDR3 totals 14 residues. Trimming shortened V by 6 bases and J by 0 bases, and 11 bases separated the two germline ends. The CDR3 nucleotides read TGTGCCAGCAGATTAGCAGGGATGAACACTGAAGCTTTCTTT. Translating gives CASRLAGMNTEAFF.

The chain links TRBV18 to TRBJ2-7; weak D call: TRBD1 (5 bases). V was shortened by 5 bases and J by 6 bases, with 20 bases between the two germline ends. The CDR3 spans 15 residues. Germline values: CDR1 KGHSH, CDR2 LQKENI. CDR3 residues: CASSSIDSFSGEQYF. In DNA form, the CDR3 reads TGTGCCAGCTCATCCATAGACAGTTTCTCTGGCGAGCAGTACTTC.

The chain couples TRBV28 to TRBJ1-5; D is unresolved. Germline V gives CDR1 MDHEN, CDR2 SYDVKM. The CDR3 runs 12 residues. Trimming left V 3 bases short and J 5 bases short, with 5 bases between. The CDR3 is CASSFFDQPQHF. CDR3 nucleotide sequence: TGTGCCAGCAGTTTCTTCGATCAGCCCCAGCATTTT.

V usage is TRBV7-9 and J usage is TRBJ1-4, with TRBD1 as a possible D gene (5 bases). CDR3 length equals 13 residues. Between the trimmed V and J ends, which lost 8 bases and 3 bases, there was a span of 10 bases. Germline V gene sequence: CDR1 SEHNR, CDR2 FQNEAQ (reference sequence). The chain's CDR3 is CASGGIANEKLFF. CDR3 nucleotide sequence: TGTGCCAGCGGGGGGATTGCTAATGAAAAACTGTTTTTT.

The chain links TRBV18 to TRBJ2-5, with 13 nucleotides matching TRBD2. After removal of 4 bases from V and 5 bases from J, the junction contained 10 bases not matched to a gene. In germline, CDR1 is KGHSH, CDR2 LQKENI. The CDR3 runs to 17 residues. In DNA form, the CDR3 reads TGTGCCAGCTCACTCTTCCGGACTAGCGGGAGTCGGGAGACCCAGTACTTC. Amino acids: CASSLFRTSGSRETQYF. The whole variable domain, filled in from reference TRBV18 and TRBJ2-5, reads NAGVMQNPRHLVRRRGQEARLRCSPMKGHSHVYWYRQLPEEGLKFMVYLQKENIIDESGMPKERFSAEFPKEGPSILRIQQVVRGDSAAYFCASSLFRTSGSRETQYFGPGTRLLVL.